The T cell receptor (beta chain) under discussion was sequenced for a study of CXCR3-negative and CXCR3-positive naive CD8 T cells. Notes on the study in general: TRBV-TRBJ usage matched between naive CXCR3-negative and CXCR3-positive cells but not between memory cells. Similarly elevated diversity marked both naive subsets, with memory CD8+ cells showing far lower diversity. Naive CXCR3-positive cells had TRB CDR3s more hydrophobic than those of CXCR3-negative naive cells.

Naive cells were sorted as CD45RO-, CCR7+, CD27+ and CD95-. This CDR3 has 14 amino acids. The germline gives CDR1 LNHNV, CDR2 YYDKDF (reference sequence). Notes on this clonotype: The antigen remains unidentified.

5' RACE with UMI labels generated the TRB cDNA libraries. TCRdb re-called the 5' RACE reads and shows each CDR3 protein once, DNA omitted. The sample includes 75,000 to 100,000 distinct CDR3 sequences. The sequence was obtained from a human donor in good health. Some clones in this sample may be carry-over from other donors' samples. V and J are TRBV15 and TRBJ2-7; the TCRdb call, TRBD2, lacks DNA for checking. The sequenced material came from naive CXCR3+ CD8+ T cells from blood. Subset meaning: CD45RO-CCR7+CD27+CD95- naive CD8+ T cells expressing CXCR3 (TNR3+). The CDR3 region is CATSDPLSFYEQYF.